This passage covers 32 T cell receptor beta chains from one sample sequenced in a study of T-cell reconstitution after alpha-beta-depleted transplantation in children (dated by TCRdb to the mid-2010s). Receptors were amplified or captured by PCR. Instrument used: Illumina HiSeq 2500. TCR library preparation used molecular barcoding, with unique molecular identifiers applied to normalize quantification of the TCRbeta repertoire. TCRdb reran the public reads through fastp at Q25 and MiXCR, keeping productive beta chains. Each CDR3 protein appears once, grouped with its most common genes and DNA. For this sample the table gives about 440,000 distinct CDR3 sequences, of which 43% were detected only once. The ten biggest clones cover 25% to 30% of the sample. Interpreted using the paper, the treatment or condition label stands for: allogeneic hematopoietic cell transplantation with graft depleted of TCRalphabeta T cells and CD19 B cells.

Material: PBMCs, obtained before TCRalphabeta/CD19-depleted stem cell transplant. All receptors come from a girl aged 2 to 9 with aplastic anemia, due to receive a stem cell transplant.

This clonotype was seen once. The J gene is TRBJ2-7, the V gene TRBV5-1; no reliable D call. V was cut by 4 bases and J by 5 bases, with 19 bases left in between. CDR3 size: 15 residues. The germline V gene encodes CDR1 SGHRS and CDR2 YFSETQ. The CDR3 reads CASSPNRVSAHEQYF. DNA for the CDR3: TGCGCCAGCAGCCCCAACCGGGTCTCCGCCCACGAGCAGTACTTC.

The genes are TRBV12-3 or TRBV12-4 and TRBJ1-3, with D uncertain. The CDR3 is 15 residues long. V was clipped by 5 bases and J by 2 bases, with 13 bases between them. The CDR3 nucleotides are TGTGCCAGCAGTCCCAGGAAAAGGGCTGGAAACACCATATATTTT. This sequence encodes CASSPRKRAGNTIYF.

The J gene is TRBJ1-5, the V gene TRBV18; D may be TRBD1 (6 bases). V shed 3 bases and J shed 15 bases, with 18 bases lying between them. Germline CDR1 is KGHSH and CDR2 is LQKENI. CDR3 size: 13 residues. The CDR3 DNA sequence: TGTGCCAGCTCACCCCCCGACAGGCTTGGTTGGCATTTT. Translated, it gives CASSPPDRLGWHF.

The rearrangement joins TRBV20-1 to TRBJ2-1; TRBD1 aligns across 8 bases. The CDR3 runs to 18 residues. The germline V gene has CDR1 DFQATT and CDR2 SNEGSKA (reference sequence). The J segment lost 8 bases and the V segment lost 0 bases, leaving 18 bases of the junction unmatched. CDR3 in amino acids: CSARDGVLDRGGRDEQFF. As DNA, the CDR3 is TGCAGTGCTAGAGATGGGGTTTTAGACAGGGGAGGTAGGGATGAGCAGTTCTTC.

The V gene is TRBV28, the J gene TRBJ2-7, with D perhaps TRBD1 (6 bases). The V gene lost 6 bases and the J gene lost 2 bases, with 17 bases spanning the gap. Germline V gives CDR1 MDHEN, CDR2 SYDVKM. The CDR3 extends over 15 amino acids. CDR3 bases: TGTGCCAGCAGGTCACAGGGACCGCCTGCCTACGAGCAGTACTTC. This sequence encodes CASRSQGPPAYEQYF.

This clonotype was observed a few times. The rearrangement uses TRBV27 and TRBJ1-5; 8 nucleotides agree with TRBD1. The germline V gene encodes CDR1 MNHEY and CDR2 SMNVEV (reference sequence). With 6 bases clipped from V and 6 bases from J, the junction kept 10 bases outside the gene matches. This CDR3 spans 15 amino acids. This chain's CDR3 is CASSLGRGHPQPQHF. The DNA of the CDR3 is TGTGCCAGCAGCCTAGGCAGGGGGCATCCTCAGCCCCAGCATTTT.

In this sample, this clonotype turned up many times. In DNA, the CDR3 is TGTGCCAGCAGCTTGGGACTAGCGAATGAGCAGTTCTTC. Protein sequence: CASSLGLANEQFF. The chain combines TRBV7-9 with TRBJ2-1, with 10 bases fitting TRBD2. J gave up 7 bases and V 3 bases, and 0 bases lay outside the gene matches. Per the germline V gene, CDR1 is SEHNR and CDR2 is FQNEAQ (reference sequence). This CDR3 contains 13 residues.

This chain uses TRBV27 with TRBJ2-5; D tentatively reads TRBD1 or TRBD2 (5 bases each). The V gene lost 10 bases and the J gene lost 2 bases, with 14 bases spanning the gap. The CDR3 spans 13 residues. Germline CDR1 MNHEY, CDR2 SMNVEV (reference sequence). The CDR3 DNA reads as TGTGCCACCAGAGGGGCCCTACAAGAGACCCAGTACTTC. This translates into CATRGALQETQYF.

This clonotype was seen many times. This rearrangement joins TRBV28 to TRBJ1-2, with D hard to call. CDR1 and CDR2 (germline): MDHEN, SYDVKM. CDR3 length equals 14 residues. V was cut by 4 bases and J by 0 bases, with 9 bases left in between. CDR3 nucleotide sequence: TGTGCCAGCAGTTATCGGTTAGCTAACTATGGCTACACCTTC. It translates to CASSYRLANYGYTF.

The chain has TRBV15 and TRBJ1-3; 10 nucleotides agree with TRBD1. The CDR3 is 15 amino acids. Germline V gene lookup returns CDR1 LNHNV and CDR2 YYDKDF (reference sequence). The V gene end was trimmed by 0 bases and the J gene end by 7 bases; junction bases not matched to a gene: 3. As DNA, the CDR3 is TGTGCCACCAGCAGAGACCTGACAGGGGGCAACACCATATATTTT. This sequence encodes CATSRDLTGGNTIYF.

This clonotype has at least ten counts. The rearrangement links TRBV5-1 to TRBJ2-2; 7 nucleotides agree with TRBD2. Germline trimming cut 5 bases from V and 2 bases from J; bases unmatched to any gene: 6. This CDR3 has 15 amino acids. Germline assignment: CDR1 SGHRS and CDR2 YFSETQ. CDR3 DNA: TGCGCCAGCAGGGAGGGACTACCTAACACCGGGGAGCTGTTTTTT. Protein: CASREGLPNTGELFF. Full variable domain (remainder filled in from reference TRBV5-1 and TRBJ2-2): KAGVTQTPRYLIKTRGQQVTLSCSPISGHRSVSWYQQTPGQGLQFLFEYFSETQRNKGNFPGRFSGRQFSNSRSEMNVSTLELGDSALYLCASREGLPNTGELFFGEGSRLTVL.

The chain joins TRBV19 to TRBJ2-5; D is ambiguous. CDR1 is LNHDA and CDR2 is SQIVND in the germline V gene (reference sequence). The CDR3 extends over 13 amino acids. V lost 2 bases, J lost 2 bases, and 6 bases lay in between. This CDR3 is CASSIKPQETQYF. CDR3 nucleotide sequence: TGTGCCAGTAGTATAAAGCCTCAAGAGACCCAGTACTTC.

The chain couples TRBV14 to TRBJ2-4; 9 bases line up with TRBD1. The V segment lost 1 base and the J segment 7 bases; nucleotides outside the gene matches: 8. CDR1 SGHDN and CDR2 FVKESK come from the germline V gene. This CDR3 spans 16 amino acids. CDR3 coding DNA: TGTGCCAGCAGCCAAGTGGCCGGGACAGGGTCGAACATTCAGTACTTC. Protein sequence: CASSQVAGTGSNIQYF.

This clonotype was counted ten times or more. The chain joins TRBV20-1 to TRBJ1-5; 7 positions agree with TRBD1. The junction had 4 bases not matched to a gene; V was cut back by 2 bases and J by 3 bases. Germline lookup yields CDR1 DFQATT and CDR2 SNEGSKA (reference sequence). The CDR3 is made up of 14 amino acids. In DNA form, the CDR3 reads TGCAGTGCTAGACAGGGGGGCCCCAATCAGCCCCAGCATTTT. This encodes CSARQGGPNQPQHF.

The genes are TRBV7-9 and TRBJ2-3, with D possibly matching TRBD1 (5 bases). The CDR3 runs 17 residues. V dropped 4 bases and J dropped 4 bases, with 21 bases sitting between them. Germline CDR1 and CDR2: SEHNR and FQNEAQ (reference sequence). This chain's CDR3 is CASSSRRVLRQPDTQYF. CDR3 bases: TGTGCCAGCAGCTCCCGACGAGTTTTGCGACAGCCAGATACGCAGTATTTT.

The chain is built from TRBV12-3 or TRBV12-4 and TRBJ2-3, with a tentative D call TRBD1 (6 bases). Trimming took off 4 bases at V and 1 base at J, with 12 bases between the two ends. The CDR3 runs 15 residues. Here the CDR3 DNA reads TGTGCCAGCAGTTCGGGACAATATCGCACAGATACGCAGTATTTT. Its translation is CASSSGQYRTDTQYF.

This clonotype has only a few counts. The V call is TRBV24-1, the J call TRBJ1-5; 7 nucleotides line up with TRBD1. This CDR3 contains 16 residues. Per germline, CDR1 KGHDR and CDR2 SFDVKD. V lost 1 base to trimming and J lost 6 bases; unmatched junction nucleotides: 8. The CDR3 protein is CATSDFSTGVRQPQHF. DNA for the CDR3: TGTGCCACCAGTGATTTTTCTACAGGGGTCCGTCAGCCCCAGCATTTT.

The rearrangement uses TRBV2 and TRBJ2-7; either TRBD1 or TRBD2 may supply D (7 bases each). The CDR3 length is 12 residues. V was trimmed by 6 bases and J by 9 bases, leaving 15 bases between them. Germline assignment: CDR1 SNHLY and CDR2 FYNNEI. The CDR3, as DNA: TGTGCCAGCAGCCCCCCCAGGGGGGGGCAGTACTTC. Its protein is CASSPPRGGQYF.

This chain connects TRBV5-1 to TRBJ1-1, with TRBD1 as a possible D gene (5 bases). Germline V gives CDR1 SGHRS, CDR2 YFSETQ. V lost 4 bases and J 0 bases, leaving 13 bases between the germline ends. CDR3 length: 15 amino acids. Here the CDR3 DNA reads TGCGCCAGCAGCGTGCTAGACAGTATGAACACTGAAGCTTTCTTT. Protein product: CASSVLDSMNTEAFF.

In its sample, this clonotype was seen a few times. The CDR3 DNA is TGTGCCAGCAGGACGACCCTGGGCGAGCAGTACTTC. This translates into CASRTTLGEQYF. V usage is TRBV27 and J usage is TRBJ2-7; D is ambiguous. Germline V lookup: CDR1 MNHEY, CDR2 SMNVEV (reference sequence). This CDR3 has 12 amino acids. V was clipped by 6 bases and J by 6 bases, with 12 bases between them.

The DNA for the CDR3 is TGCAGTGCTAGTGGACACCTAAGCACAGATACGCAGTATTTT. It codes for CSASGHLSTDTQYF. V and J are TRBV20-1 and TRBJ2-3; D is perhaps TRBD1 (5 bases). The CDR3 has 14 residues. V lost 3 bases and J 0 bases, leaving 10 bases between the germline ends. Germline V gene sequence: CDR1 DFQATT, CDR2 SNEGSKA (reference sequence).

The CDR3 coding sequence is TGCAGTGCCAATAGGCTCACTAGCGGGAGATACGAGCAGTACTTC. Protein product: CSANRLTSGRYEQYF. The gene calls are TRBV20-1 and TRBJ2-7, with 11 bases lining up with TRBD2. Germline V CDR1 and CDR2: DFQATT, SNEGSKA (reference sequence). This CDR3 comprises 15 residues. V lost 6 bases and J lost 4; bases outside the gene matches: 11.

The chain couples TRBV12-3 or TRBV12-4 to TRBJ2-5; the match to TRBD1 covers 9 bases. Trimming at V came to 4 bases and at J to 5 bases, leaving 8 bases not matched to a gene. The CDR3 contains 15 residues. The CDR3 sequence: CASSSTTGGSETQYF. In DNA form, the CDR3 reads TGTGCCAGCAGTTCGACCACAGGGGGCAGTGAGACCCAGTACTTC.

This clonotype occurred a few times. The rearrangement links TRBV24-1 to TRBJ2-3; 9 nucleotides align to TRBD2. Germline V CDR1 and CDR2: KGHDR, SFDVKD. The CDR3 consists of 14 residues. V lost 6 bases to trimming and J lost 3 bases; unmatched junction nucleotides: 3. The chain's CDR3 is CATSPSGNTDTQYF. In nucleotides, the CDR3 is TGTGCCACCAGTCCTAGCGGGAATACAGATACGCAGTATTTT.

The chain joins TRBV20-1 to TRBJ2-7, with 7 positions matching TRBD2. CDR1 and CDR2 from the germline V gene are DFQATT and SNEGSKA (reference sequence). This CDR3 region has 14 residues. J was trimmed by 5 bases and V by 0 bases; bases with no gene match: 7. The CDR3: CSARDPTSDHEQYF. CDR3 DNA sequence: TGCAGTGCTAGAGATCCAACTAGCGACCACGAGCAGTACTTC.

Ten or more counts support this clonotype. V and J are TRBV20-1 and TRBJ2-7, with D tentatively TRBD2 (6 bases). Germline lookup yields CDR1 DFQATT and CDR2 SNEGSKA (reference sequence). The V and J ends lost 1 base and 4 bases respectively, with 11 bases between them. The CDR3 is made up of 13 amino acids. In DNA form, the CDR3 reads TGCAGTGCTAGAGGCGGGGCACTATACGAGCAGTACTTC. Translated: CSARGGALYEQYF.

The chain recombines TRBV7-9 with TRBJ2-7, with a possible D match to TRBD2 (5 bases). Germline CDR1 is SEHNR and CDR2 is FQNEAQ (reference sequence). There are 12 residues in the CDR3. V lost 8 bases and J lost 2, with 10 bases in between. The CDR3 bases are TGTGCCAGCCTTGGAGGCACCTACGAGCAGTACTTC. Its translation is CASLGGTYEQYF.

The V call is TRBV12-3 or TRBV12-4, the J call TRBJ1-1; possible D gene TRBD1, 5 bases. Between the trimmed V and J ends, which lost 3 bases and 6 bases, there was a span of 17 bases. The CDR3 extends over 15 amino acids. CDR3 amino acids: CASSFGGGGFAEAFF. CDR3 DNA sequence: TGTGCCAGCAGTTTCGGGGGGGGAGGGTTCGCTGAAGCTTTCTTT.

This clonotype was picked up many times. The chain has TRBV3-1 and TRBJ2-7, with 7 bases matching TRBD2. Trimming at V came to 4 bases and at J to 0 bases, leaving 6 bases not matched to a gene. CDR1 is LGHDT, CDR2 YNNKEL, per germline (reference sequence). The CDR3 contains 15 residues. CDR3 coding DNA: TGTGCCAGCAGCCTCAACACGGGAGGCTCCTACGAGCAGTACTTC. Encoded protein: CASSLNTGGSYEQYF.

This clonotype has more than one count but fewer than ten. The CDR3 DNA sequence: TGCGCCAGCGGAGGGACTAGCGGGAGCTACGAGCAGTACTTC. It specifies CASGGTSGSYEQYF. The chain joins TRBV10-2 to TRBJ2-7, with TRBD2 matching over 14 bases. This CDR3 is built from 14 residues. CDR1 and CDR2 from the germline V gene are WSHSY and SAAADI. The J segment lost 3 bases and the V segment lost 8 bases, leaving 3 bases of the junction unmatched.

This clonotype was recorded many times. The J gene is TRBJ2-7, the V gene TRBV9; 10 bases fit TRBD2. Germline V gives CDR1 SGDLS, CDR2 YYNGEE. The CDR3 loop spans 17 amino acids. V trimming: 0 bases; J trimming: 4 bases; junction bases outside the gene matches: 10. The CDR3 region has the DNA TGTGCCAGCAGCGTAGCTACTGAGCGGGAGGGCCTGTACGAGCAGTACTTC. It is translated as CASSVATEREGLYEQYF.

The gene calls are TRBV20-1 and TRBJ1-2; TRBD1 might be the D (5 bases). The V and J ends lost 6 bases and 3 bases respectively, with 20 bases between them. CDR1 is DFQATT and CDR2 is SNEGSKA in the germline V gene (reference sequence). The CDR3 contains 15 residues. The CDR3 sequence: CSAKESGDLYYGYTF. CDR3 sequence (DNA): TGCAGTGCCAAGGAGTCGGGGGACCTTTACTATGGCTACACCTTC.